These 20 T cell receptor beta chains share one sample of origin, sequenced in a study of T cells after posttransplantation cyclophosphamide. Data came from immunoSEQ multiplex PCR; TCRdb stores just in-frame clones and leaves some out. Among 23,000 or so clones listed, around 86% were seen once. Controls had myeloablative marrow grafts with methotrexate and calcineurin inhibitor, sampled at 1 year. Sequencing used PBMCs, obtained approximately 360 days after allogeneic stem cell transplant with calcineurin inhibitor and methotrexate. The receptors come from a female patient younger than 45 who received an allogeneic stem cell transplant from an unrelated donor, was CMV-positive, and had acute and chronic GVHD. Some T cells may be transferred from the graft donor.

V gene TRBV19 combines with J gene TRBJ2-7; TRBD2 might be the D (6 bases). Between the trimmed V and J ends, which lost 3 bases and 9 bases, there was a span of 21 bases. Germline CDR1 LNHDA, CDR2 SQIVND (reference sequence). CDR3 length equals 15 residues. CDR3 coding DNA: TGTGCCAGTAGTATGGTGCGGGGAGGTTATATGCGGCAGTACTTC. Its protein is CASSMVRGGYMRQYF.

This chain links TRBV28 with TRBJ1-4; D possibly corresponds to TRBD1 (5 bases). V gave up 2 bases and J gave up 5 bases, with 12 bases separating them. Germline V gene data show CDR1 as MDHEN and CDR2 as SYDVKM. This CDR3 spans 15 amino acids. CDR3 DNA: TGTGCCAGCAGTTTAGGGGGGACGGGGAATGAAAAACTGTTTTTT. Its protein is CASSLGGTGNEKLFF.

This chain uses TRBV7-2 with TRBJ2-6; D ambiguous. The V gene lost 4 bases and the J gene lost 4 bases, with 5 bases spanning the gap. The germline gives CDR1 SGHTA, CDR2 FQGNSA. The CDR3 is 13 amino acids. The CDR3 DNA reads TGTGCCAGCAGCTCTCCCGGGGCCAACGTCCTGACTTTC. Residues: CASSSPGANVLTF.

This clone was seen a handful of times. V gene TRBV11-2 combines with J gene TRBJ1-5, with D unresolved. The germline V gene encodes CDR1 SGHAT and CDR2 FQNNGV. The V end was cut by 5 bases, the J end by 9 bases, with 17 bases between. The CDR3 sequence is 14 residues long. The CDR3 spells CASSTTAKIPPQHF. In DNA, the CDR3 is TGTGCCAGCAGCACCACAGCTAAGATACCGCCCCAGCATTTT.

CDR3 residues: CASSSYAQGSGNTIYF. The DNA of the CDR3 is TGTGCCAGCAGTTCGTACGCCCAGGGGTCCGGAAACACCATATATTTT. This chain connects TRBV27 to TRBJ1-3; D is possibly TRBD1 (6 bases). Germline CDR1 MNHEY, CDR2 SMNVEV (reference sequence). The ends were cut back, 4 bases at V and 4 bases at J, with 17 bases in the middle. This CDR3 region has 16 residues.

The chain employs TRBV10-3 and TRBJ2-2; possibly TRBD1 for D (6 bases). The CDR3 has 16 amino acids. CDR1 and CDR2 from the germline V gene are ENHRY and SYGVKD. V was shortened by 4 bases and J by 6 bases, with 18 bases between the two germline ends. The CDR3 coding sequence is TGTGCCATCAGTGGACAGGCGGAAGTAGTGGCCGGGGAGCTGTTTTTT. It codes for CAISGQAEVVAGELFF.

Written as DNA, the CDR3 is TGTGCCAGCAGAACAATTTACAGGGTCTCCACTGAAGCTTTCTTT. As protein: CASRTIYRVSTEAFF. The V and J genes are TRBV6-1 and TRBJ1-1; tentative D call: TRBD1 (6 bases). The CDR3 extends over 15 amino acids. Trimming pared 6 bases from V and 4 bases from J, leaving 18 bases between. Per the germline V gene, CDR1 is MNHNS and CDR2 is SASEGT.

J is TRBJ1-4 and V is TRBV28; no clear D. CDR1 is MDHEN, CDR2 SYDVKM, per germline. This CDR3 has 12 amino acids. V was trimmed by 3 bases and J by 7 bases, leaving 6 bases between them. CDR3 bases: TGTGCCAGCAGTTTCTCAGGTGAAAAACTGTTTTTT. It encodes CASSFSGEKLFF.

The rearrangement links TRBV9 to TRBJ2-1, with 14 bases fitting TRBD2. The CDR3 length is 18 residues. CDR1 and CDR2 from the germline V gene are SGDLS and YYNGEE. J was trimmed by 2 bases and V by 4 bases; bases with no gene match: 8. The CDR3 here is CASSLGLAGDRPYNEQFF. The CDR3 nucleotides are TGTGCCAGCAGCCTGGGACTAGCGGGGGACCGACCCTACAATGAGCAGTTCTTC.

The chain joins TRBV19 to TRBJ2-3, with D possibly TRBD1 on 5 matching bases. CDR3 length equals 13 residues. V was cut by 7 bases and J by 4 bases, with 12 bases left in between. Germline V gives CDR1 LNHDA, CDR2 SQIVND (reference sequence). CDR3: CASIPRASDTQYF. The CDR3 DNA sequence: TGTGCCAGTATCCCCAGGGCGTCAGATACGCAGTATTTT.

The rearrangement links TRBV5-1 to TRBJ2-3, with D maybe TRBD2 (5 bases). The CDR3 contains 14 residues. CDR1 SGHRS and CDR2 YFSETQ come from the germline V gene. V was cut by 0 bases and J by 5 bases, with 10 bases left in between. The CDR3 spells CASSLGGDLDTQYF. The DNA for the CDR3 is TGCGCCAGCAGCTTGGGGGGAGATTTAGATACGCAGTATTTT.

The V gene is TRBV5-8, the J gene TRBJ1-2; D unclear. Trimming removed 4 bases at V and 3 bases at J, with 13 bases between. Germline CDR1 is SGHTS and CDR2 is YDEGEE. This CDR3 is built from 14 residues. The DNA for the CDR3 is TGTGCCAGCAGCGTGGCCCCCGGTCACTATGGCTACACCTTC. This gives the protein CASSVAPGHYGYTF. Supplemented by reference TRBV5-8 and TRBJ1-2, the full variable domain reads EAGVTQSPTHLIKTRGQQATLRCSPISGHTSVYWYQQALGLGLQFLLWYDEGEERNRGNFPPRFSGRQFPNYSSELNVNALELEDSALYLCASSVAPGHYGYTFGSGTRLTVV.

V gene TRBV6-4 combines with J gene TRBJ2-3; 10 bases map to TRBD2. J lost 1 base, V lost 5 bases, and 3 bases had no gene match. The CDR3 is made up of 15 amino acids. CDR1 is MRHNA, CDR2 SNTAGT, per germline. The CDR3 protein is CASSPGTSGTDTQYF. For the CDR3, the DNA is TGTGCCAGCAGTCCCGGGACTAGCGGCACAGATACGCAGTATTTT.

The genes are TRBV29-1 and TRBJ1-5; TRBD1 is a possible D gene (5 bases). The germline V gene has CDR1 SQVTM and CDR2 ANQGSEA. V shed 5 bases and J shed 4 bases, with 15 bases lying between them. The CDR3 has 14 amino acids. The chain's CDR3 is CSVSWGDGNQPQHF. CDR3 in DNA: TGCAGCGTTTCCTGGGGGGACGGGAATCAGCCCCAGCATTTT.

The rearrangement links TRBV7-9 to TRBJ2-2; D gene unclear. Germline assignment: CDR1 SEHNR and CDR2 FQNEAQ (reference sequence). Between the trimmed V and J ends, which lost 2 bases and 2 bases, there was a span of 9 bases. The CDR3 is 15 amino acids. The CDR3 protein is CASSLQTVNTGELFF. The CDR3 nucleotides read TGTGCCAGCAGCTTACAAACAGTAAACACCGGGGAGCTGTTTTTT.

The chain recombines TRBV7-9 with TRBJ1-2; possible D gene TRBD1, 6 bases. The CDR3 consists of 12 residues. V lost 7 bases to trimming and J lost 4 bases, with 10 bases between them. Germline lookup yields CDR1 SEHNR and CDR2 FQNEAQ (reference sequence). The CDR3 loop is CASTPDSYGYTF. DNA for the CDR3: TGTGCCAGCACCCCGGACAGCTATGGCTACACCTTC.

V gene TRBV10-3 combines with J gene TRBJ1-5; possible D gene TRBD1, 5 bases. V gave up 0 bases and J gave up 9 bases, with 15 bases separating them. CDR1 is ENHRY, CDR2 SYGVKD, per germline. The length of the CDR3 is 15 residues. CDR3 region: CAISESIGRDLPQHF. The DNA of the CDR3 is TGTGCCATCAGTGAGTCTATCGGCAGGGATCTGCCCCAGCATTTT.

CDR3 protein: CASSYSSPGANVLTF. The CDR3 coding sequence is TGTGCCAGCAGTTACTCCTCCCCTGGGGCCAACGTCCTGACTTTC. V and J are TRBV6-6 and TRBJ2-6; unclear D gene. The CDR3 loop spans 15 amino acids. The germline gives CDR1 MNHNY, CDR2 SVGAGI (reference sequence). V lost 0 bases and J lost 2, with 5 bases in between.

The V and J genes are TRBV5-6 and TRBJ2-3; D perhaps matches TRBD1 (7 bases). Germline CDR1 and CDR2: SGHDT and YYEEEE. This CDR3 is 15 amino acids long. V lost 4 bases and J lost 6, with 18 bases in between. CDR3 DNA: TGTGCCAGCAGCATGGAGGGGGCGAGAACGGATACGCAGTATTTT. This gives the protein CASSMEGARTDTQYF.

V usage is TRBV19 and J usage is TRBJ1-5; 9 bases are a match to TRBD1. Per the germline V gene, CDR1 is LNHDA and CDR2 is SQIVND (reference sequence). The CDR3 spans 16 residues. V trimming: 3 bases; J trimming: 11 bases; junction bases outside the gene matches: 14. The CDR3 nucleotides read TGTGCCAGTAGTATTAGTTCGAGAGGGACAGGGATGACCCAGCATTTT. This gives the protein CASSISSRGTGMTQHF.